The source of this T cell receptor (beta chain) is a study of cytomegalovirus exposure and HLA in healthy donors. Findings and caveats of the study: Cytomegalovirus-associated TCR beta chains were listed, numbering roughly 150.

The CDR3 loop spans 14 amino acids. V lost 2 bases to trimming and J lost 3 bases, with 11 bases between them. Per the germline V gene, CDR1 is SGHVS and CDR2 is FQNEAQ. At the time of sampling, donors were nominally healthy, though unrecorded immune exposures were likely. Points on this clone: Its antigen is not known.

The PCR ran on 60 Vbeta and 13 Jbeta primers. Repertoires were generated with immunoSEQ multiplex PCR, while TCRdb's copy carries only in-frame clones and drops some. This table holds around 140,000 clones, about 74% found once. This TCR was recovered from a woman aged 55-70 years in good health and CMV-seronegative. The sample comprised PBMCs. The genes are TRBV7-8 and TRBJ2-7, with D possibly matching TRBD2 (6 bases). CDR3 protein: CASSLTGGIYEQYF. The CDR3 bases are TGTGCCAGCAGCTTAACCGGCGGGATCTACGAGCAGTACTTC.